This TCR beta chain was recovered during a study of early T cells in non-severe SARS-CoV-2 infection. Study details: Unsorted whole-blood RNA was sequenced in bulk, leaving chains unpaired. Findings and caveats of the study: VDJdb-based matching was biased toward anti-spike CD8 responses and missed private and CD4 specificities.

The sample holds a few counts of this clonotype. Antigen: not known. Trimming stripped 2 bases from V and 1 base from J, with 5 bases between. Germline V CDR1 and CDR2: KGHSH, LQKENI. This CDR3 comprises 13 residues. Unique molecular identifiers (one per individual cDNA molecule) were attached. TCRdb processed the 5' RACE reads anew with MiXCR; each CDR3 protein has one entry. This table holds 60,000 to 90,000 distinct CDR3 sequences, around 17% found once. The receptor was isolated from an adult who was a healthcare worker with PCR-confirmed SARS-CoV-2 infection or an uninfected control (not recorded which). Sequencing used whole blood. This chain connects TRBV18 to TRBJ2-5; D gene ambiguous. This CDR3 reads CASSPGSQETQYF. The CDR3 bases are TGTGCCAGCTCACCAGGCAGCCAAGAGACCCAGTACTTC.